This T cell receptor (beta chain) comes out of a study of stem cell transplantation in POMP-related autoinflammatory disease. Study information: CD8+ T cells were low and CD4+ cells naive-skewed before transplant.

Study-level points and caveats: Patients with PRAID showed a restricted number of unique TRB V-J gene pairings.

The table lists this clone with a count of one. Its specificity is not known. Using immunoSEQ multiplex PCR, the repertoire was profiled, and TCRdb retains in-frame clones only, with some absent. The profile shows some 33,000 clones, around 88% of them singletons. PRAID featured prominent immunodeficiency. The sequenced sample was CD4+ T cells from PBMCs, obtained before stem cell transplantation. This sequence was found in a human donor with POMP-related autoinflammation and immune dysregulation (PRAID).

As DNA, the CDR3 is TGTGCCAGCAGTGGACTAGCGGGCTCCTACGAGCAGTACTTC. Translation: CASSGLAGSYEQYF. The rearrangement joins TRBV2 to TRBJ2-7, with 10 bases aligning to TRBD2. Germline-derived CDR1 and CDR2 are SNHLY and FYNNEI. This CDR3 has 14 amino acids. The V gene end was trimmed by 4 bases and the J gene end by 0 bases; junction bases not matched to a gene: 0.